This T cell receptor (beta chain) was obtained from a study of blood T cell repertoires in COVID-19. Study overall: The analysed material was cDNA or gDNA that came from T cells, B-cell-depleted T cells, or PBMCs.

In regard to this clone: Other DNA sequences from this sample encode an identical CDR3 as well.

Data came from immunoSEQ multiplex PCR; TCRdb stores just in-frame clones and leaves some out. In the table there are 150,000 to 200,000 clones, 65% to 90% of which are singletons. The sequenced sample consisted of PBMCs or T cells enriched from blood (not recorded which). This sequence was found in a man in his forties or fifties who had recovered from COVID-19.

The CDR3 DNA reads TGTGCCAGCAGCTTAGGAGTCATGACAGATACGCAGTATTTT. It yields the protein CASSLGVMTDTQYF. The chain links TRBV7-2 to TRBJ2-3; unclear D gene. This CDR3 region has 14 residues. Deletions cut 1 base from V and 3 bases from J, with 8 bases between. Germline V gene data show CDR1 as SGHTA and CDR2 as FQGNSA.